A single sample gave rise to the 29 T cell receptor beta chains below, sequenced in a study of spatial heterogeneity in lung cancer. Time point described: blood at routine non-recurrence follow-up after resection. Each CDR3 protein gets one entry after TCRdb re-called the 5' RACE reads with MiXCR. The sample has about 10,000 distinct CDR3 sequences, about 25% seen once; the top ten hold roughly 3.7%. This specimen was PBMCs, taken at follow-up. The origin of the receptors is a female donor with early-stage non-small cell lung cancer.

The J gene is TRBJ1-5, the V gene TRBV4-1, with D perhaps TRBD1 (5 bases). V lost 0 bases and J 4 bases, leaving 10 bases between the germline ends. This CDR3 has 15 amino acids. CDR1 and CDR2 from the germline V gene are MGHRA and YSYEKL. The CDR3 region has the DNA TGCGCCAGCAGCCAAGAAGGCGGGGGTAATCAGCCCCAGCATTTT. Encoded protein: CASSQEGGGNQPQHF.

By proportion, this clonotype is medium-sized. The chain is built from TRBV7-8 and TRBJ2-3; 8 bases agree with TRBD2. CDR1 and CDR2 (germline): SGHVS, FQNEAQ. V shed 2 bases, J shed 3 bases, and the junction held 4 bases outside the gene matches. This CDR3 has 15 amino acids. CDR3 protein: CASSLPGLGTDTQYF. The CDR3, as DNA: TGTGCCAGCAGCTTACCGGGACTAGGGACAGATACGCAGTATTTT.

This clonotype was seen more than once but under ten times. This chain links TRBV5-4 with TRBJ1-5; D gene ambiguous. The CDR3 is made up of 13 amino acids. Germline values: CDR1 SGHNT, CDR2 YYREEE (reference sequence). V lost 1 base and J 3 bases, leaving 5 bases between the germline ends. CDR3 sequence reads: CASSLSPNQPQHF. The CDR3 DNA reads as TGTGCCAGCAGCTTGTCCCCCAATCAGCCCCAGCATTTT.

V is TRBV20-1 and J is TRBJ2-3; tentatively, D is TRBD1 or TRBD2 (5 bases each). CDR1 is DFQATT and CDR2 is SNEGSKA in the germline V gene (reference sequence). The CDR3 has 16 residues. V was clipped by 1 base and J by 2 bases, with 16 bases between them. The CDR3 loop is CSARVGVGSSTDTQYF. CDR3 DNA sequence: TGCAGTGCTAGAGTGGGGGTCGGCAGCTCCACAGATACGCAGTATTTT.

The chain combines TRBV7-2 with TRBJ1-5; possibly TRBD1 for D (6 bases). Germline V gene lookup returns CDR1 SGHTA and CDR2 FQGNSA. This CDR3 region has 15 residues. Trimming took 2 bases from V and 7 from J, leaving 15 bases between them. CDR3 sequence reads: CASSLMRGQGQPQHF. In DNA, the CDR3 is TGTGCCAGCAGCTTAATGCGGGGGCAGGGGCAGCCCCAGCATTTT. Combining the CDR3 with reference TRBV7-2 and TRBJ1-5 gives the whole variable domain GAGVSQSPSNKVTEKGKDVELRCDPISGHTALYWYRQSLGQGLEFLIYFQGNSAPDKSGLPSDRFSAERTGGSVSTLTIQRTQQEDSAVYLCASSLMRGQGQPQHFGDGTRLSIL.

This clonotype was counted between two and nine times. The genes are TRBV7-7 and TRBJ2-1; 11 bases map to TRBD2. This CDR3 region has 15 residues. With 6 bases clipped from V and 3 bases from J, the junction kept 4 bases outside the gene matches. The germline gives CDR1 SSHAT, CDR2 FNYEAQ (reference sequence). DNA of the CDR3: TGTGCCAGCAGTTCCGGGACTAGCGGCTACAATGAGCAGTTCTTC. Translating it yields CASSSGTSGYNEQFF.

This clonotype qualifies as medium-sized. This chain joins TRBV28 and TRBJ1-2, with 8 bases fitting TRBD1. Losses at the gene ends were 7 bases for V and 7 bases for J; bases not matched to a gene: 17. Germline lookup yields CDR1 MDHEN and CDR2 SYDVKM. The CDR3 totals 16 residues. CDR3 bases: TGTGCCAGCACCTCCGGGACAGGCACATCAACTGGTGGCTACACCTTC. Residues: CASTSGTGTSTGGYTF.

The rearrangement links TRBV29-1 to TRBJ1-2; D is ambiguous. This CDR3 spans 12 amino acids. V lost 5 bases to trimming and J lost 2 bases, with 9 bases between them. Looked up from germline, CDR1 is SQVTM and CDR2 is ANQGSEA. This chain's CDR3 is CSVQDGNYGYTF. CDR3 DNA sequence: TGCAGCGTTCAGGACGGCAACTATGGCTACACCTTC.

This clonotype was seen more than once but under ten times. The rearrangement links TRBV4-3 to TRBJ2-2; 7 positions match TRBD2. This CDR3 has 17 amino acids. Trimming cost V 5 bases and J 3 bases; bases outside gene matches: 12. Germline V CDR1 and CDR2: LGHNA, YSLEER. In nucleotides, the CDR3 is TGCGCCAGCAGCTTTAGGCTAGCGGAGACTTACACCGGGGAGCTGTTTTTT. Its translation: CASSFRLAETYTGELFF.

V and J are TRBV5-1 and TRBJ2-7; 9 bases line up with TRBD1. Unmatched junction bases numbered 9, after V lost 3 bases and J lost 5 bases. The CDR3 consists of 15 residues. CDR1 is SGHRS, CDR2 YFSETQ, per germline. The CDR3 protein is CASSSTGTGFNEQYF. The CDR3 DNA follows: TGCGCCAGCAGCTCTACCGGGACAGGGTTCAACGAGCAGTACTTC.

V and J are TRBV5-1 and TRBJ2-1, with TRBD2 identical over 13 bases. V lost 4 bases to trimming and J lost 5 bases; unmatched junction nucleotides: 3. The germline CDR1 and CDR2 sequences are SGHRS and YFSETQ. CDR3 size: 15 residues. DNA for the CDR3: TGCGCCAGCAGCAGAGGACTAGCGGGAGACAATGAGCAGTTCTTC. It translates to CASSRGLAGDNEQFF.

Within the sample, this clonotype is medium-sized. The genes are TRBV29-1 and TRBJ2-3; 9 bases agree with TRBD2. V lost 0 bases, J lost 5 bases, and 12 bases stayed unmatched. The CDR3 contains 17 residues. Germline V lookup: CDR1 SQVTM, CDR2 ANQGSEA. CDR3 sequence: CSVEEGSGRGGGDTQYF. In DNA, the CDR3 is TGCAGCGTTGAAGAAGGTAGCGGGAGAGGTGGAGGAGATACGCAGTATTTT.

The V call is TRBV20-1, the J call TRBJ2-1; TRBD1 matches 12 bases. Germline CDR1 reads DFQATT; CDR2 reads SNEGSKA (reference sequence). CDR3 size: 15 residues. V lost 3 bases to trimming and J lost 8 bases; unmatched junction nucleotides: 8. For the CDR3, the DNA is TGCAGTGCTAGGGAGGGACAGGGGGCGCACGATGAGCAGTTCTTC. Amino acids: CSAREGQGAHDEQFF.

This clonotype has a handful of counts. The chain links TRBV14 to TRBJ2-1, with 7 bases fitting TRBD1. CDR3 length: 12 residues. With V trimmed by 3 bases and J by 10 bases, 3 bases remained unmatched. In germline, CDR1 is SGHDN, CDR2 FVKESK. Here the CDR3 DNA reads TGTGCCAGCAGCCAGGAAGGGGGCGAGCAGTTCTTC. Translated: CASSQEGGEQFF.

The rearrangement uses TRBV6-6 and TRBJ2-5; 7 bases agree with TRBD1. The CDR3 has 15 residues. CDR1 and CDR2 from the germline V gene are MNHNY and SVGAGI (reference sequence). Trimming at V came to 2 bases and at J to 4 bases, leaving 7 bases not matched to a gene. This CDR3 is CASSYQRQGRETQYF. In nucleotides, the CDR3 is TGTGCCAGCAGTTACCAAAGACAGGGCAGAGAGACCCAGTACTTC.

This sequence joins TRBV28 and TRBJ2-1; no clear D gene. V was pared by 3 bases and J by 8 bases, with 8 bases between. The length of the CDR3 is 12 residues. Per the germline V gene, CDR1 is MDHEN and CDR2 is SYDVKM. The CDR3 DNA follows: TGTGCCAGCAGTTTGGGTGATTATGAGCAGTTCTTC. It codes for CASSLGDYEQFF.

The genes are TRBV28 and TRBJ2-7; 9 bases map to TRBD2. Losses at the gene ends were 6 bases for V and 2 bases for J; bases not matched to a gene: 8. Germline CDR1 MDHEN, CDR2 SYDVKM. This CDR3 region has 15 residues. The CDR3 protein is CASSHWTSDPYEQYF. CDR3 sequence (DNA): TGTGCCAGCAGCCACTGGACTAGCGACCCCTACGAGCAGTACTTC. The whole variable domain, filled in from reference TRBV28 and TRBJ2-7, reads DVKVTQSSRYLVKRTGEKVFLECVQDMDHENMFWYRQDPGLGLRLIYFSYDVKMKEKGDIPEGYSVSREKKERFSLILESASTNQTSMYLCASSHWTSDPYEQYFGPGTRLTVT.

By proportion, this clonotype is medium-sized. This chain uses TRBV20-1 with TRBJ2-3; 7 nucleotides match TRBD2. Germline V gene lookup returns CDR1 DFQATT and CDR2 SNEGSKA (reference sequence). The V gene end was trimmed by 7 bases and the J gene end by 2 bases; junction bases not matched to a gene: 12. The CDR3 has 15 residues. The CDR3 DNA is TGCAGTGAAGCCCCCGGGGGGAAAGCCACAGATACGCAGTATTTT. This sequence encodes CSEAPGGKATDTQYF.

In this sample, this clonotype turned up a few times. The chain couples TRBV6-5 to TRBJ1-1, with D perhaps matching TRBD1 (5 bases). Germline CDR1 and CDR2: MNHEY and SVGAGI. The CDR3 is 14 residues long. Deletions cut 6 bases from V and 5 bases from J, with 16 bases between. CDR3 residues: CASRTLLKGTEAFF. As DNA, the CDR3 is TGTGCCAGCAGGACACTCCTGAAGGGGACTGAAGCTTTCTTT.

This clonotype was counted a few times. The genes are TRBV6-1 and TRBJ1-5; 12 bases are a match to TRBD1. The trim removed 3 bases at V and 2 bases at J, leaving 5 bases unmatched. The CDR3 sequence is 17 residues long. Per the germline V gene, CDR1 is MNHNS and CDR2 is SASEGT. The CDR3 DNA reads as TGTGCCAGCAGTGACGGGACAGGGGGCTTTCGCAATCAGCCCCAGCATTTT. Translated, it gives CASSDGTGGFRNQPQHF.

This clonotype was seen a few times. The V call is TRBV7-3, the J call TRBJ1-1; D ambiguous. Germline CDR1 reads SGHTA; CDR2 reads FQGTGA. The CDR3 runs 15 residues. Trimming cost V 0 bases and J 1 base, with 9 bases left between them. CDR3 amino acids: CASSLTRVGNTEAFF. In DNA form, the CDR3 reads TGTGCCAGCAGCTTAACTCGGGTGGGGAACACTGAAGCTTTCTTT.

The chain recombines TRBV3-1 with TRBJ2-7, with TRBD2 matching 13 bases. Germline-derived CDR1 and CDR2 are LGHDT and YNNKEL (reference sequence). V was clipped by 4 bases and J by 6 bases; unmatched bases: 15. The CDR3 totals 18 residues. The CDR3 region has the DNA TGTGCCAGCAGCCTCAGTTCTCTGACTAGCGGGAGGACTAGCGAGCAGTACTTC. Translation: CASSLSSLTSGRTSEQYF.

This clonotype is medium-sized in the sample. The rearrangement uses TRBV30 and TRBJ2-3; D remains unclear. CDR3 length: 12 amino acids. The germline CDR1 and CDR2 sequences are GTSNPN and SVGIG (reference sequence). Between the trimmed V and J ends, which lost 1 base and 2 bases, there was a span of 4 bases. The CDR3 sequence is CAWSENTDTQYF. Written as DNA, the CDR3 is TGTGCCTGGAGTGAGAACACAGATACGCAGTATTTT.

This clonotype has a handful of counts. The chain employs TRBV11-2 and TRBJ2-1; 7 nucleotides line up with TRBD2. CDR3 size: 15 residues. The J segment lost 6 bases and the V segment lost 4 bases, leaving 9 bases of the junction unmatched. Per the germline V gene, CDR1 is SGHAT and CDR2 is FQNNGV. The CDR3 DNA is TGTGCCAGCAGCTCTCACCCGGGAGGAATCAATGAGCAGTTCTTC. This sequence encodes CASSSHPGGINEQFF.

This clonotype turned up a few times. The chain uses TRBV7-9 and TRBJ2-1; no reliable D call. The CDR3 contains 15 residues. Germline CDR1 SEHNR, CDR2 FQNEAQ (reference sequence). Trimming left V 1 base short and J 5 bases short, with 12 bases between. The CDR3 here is CASSLGPWGNNEQFF. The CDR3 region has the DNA TGTGCCAGCAGCTTAGGACCATGGGGAAACAATGAGCAGTTCTTC.

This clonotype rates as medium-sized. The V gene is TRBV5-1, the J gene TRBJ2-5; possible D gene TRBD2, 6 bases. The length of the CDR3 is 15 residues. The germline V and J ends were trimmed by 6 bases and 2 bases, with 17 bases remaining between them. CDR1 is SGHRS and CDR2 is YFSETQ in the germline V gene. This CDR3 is CASTTGTSRQETQYF. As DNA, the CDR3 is TGCGCCAGCACCACCGGGACTTCGAGGCAAGAGACCCAGTACTTC.

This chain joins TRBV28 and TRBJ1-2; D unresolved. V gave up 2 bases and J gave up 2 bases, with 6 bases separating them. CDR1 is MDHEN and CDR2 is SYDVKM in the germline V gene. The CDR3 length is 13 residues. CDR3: CASSLSQNYGYTF. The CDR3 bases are TGTGCCAGCAGTTTAAGTCAAAACTATGGCTACACCTTC.

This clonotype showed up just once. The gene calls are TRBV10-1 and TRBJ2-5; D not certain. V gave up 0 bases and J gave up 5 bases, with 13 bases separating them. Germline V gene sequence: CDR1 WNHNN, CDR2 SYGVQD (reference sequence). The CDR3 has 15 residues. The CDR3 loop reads CASSESGKVRETQYF. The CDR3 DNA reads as TGCGCCAGCAGTGAGTCGGGGAAGGTCCGGGAGACCCAGTACTTC.

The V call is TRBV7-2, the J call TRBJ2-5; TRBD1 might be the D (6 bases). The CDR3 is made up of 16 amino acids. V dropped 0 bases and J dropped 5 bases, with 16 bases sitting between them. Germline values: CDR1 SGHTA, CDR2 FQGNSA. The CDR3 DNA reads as TGTGCCAGCAGCTTAGCCCTCCGACAGGTTGGGGAGACCCAGTACTTC. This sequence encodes CASSLALRQVGETQYF.